This T cell receptor (beta chain) was obtained from a study of control samples from healthy donors and cancer patients. This table comes from immunoSEQ multiplex PCR, and its TCRdb copy is limited to in-frame clones, with some not included. This sample has more than 95,000 clones, with more than 75% found just once. Sequencing input: blood. The receptor's source is a man aged 60 to 69 in good health.

This CDR3 reads CASSRREGAGELFF. The CDR3 nucleotides read TGTGCCAGTAGTCGGAGGGAGGGGGCCGGGGAGCTGTTTTTT. The rearrangement joins TRBV19 to TRBJ2-2; perhaps TRBD2 as D (7 bases). The CDR3 extends over 14 amino acids. Germline CDR1 LNHDA, CDR2 SQIVND (reference sequence). Between the trimmed V and J ends, which lost 5 bases and 6 bases, there was a span of 13 bases.